The 5 T cell receptor beta chains in this list originate from one sample, sequenced in a study of identical twins (dated by TCRdb to 2016 to 2017). Library preparation used 5' RACE. Sequenced using an Illumina HiSeq 2000. TCRdb redid the processing of the public reads, applying fastp at Q25 and MiXCR, and retained in-frame beta chains. Every CDR3 protein is listed once, alongside the most common genes and DNA of its rows. Present in this sample are some 760,000 distinct CDR3 sequences, roughly 18% of which were seen just once. Roughly 14% of the sample rests with the top ten. This sample was also put to use in a study of T cells expressing NK-cell markers.

The sequenced sample was PBMCs. These receptors were collected from a woman between 18 and 29 years old in good health.

This clonotype was seen a few times. This chain connects TRBV12-3 or TRBV12-4 to TRBJ2-3; no clear D gene. V lost 4 bases, J lost 2 bases, and 7 bases lay in between. The CDR3 has 13 residues. The CDR3 reads CASSWFLTDTQYF. In nucleotides, the CDR3 is TGTGCCAGCAGTTGGTTCCTCACAGATACGCAGTATTTT.

This chain links TRBV20-1 with TRBJ2-1, with 10 bases matching TRBD1. This CDR3 comprises 14 residues. Trimming removed 4 bases from V and 8 bases from J; junction bases left unmatched: 8. The germline V gene has CDR1 DFQATT and CDR2 SNEGSKA (reference sequence). The CDR3 nucleotides are TGCAGTGCTATGCGGACAGGGGGAAAGGATGAGCAGTTCTTC. This gives the protein CSAMRTGGKDEQFF.

The sample holds a few counts of this clonotype. The chain carries TRBV10-1 and TRBJ1-2, with 9 bases matching TRBD1. Germline V gene data show CDR1 as WNHNN and CDR2 as SYGVQD (reference sequence). This CDR3 has 15 amino acids. The trim removed 6 bases at V and 8 bases at J, leaving 13 bases unmatched. The CDR3 nucleotides read TGCGCCAGCAGCCGAGTGGGGGACAGGGCCACGGGCTACACCTTC. This sequence encodes CASSRVGDRATGYTF.

A few counts support this clonotype. The chain has TRBV20-1 and TRBJ2-7, with D perhaps TRBD2 (5 bases). The V gene lost 3 bases and the J gene lost 3 bases, with 9 bases spanning the gap. The length of the CDR3 is 12 residues. Germline V gene lookup returns CDR1 DFQATT and CDR2 SNEGSKA (reference sequence). The CDR3 DNA is TGCAGTGCTAGCCGGGAAAGCTACGAGCAGTACTTC. Translated: CSASRESYEQYF.

This clonotype was seen a handful of times. The chain combines TRBV5-1 with TRBJ2-7; the match to TRBD1 covers 9 bases. The CDR3 runs 14 residues. CDR1 and CDR2 from the germline V gene are SGHRS and YFSETQ. Trimming at V came to 4 bases and at J to 4 bases, leaving 6 bases not matched to a gene. CDR3 residues: CASSPTGGEYEQYF. CDR3 nucleotides: TGCGCCAGCAGCCCGACAGGGGGAGAGTACGAGCAGTACTTC.